By proportion, the clone carrying this T cell receptor (beta chain) is medium-sized (0.01 to 0.1%). This entry comes from a study of T and B cells in COVID-19 patients. Study-wide context: The recovered cohort's median age was about 35 years, versus approximately 73 years in active infection.

From blood, roughly 220-550 ng of genomic DNA served as TRB template. The CDR3 runs to 14 residues. Germline V lookup: CDR1 SGHRS, CDR2 YFSETQ. Trimming cost V 0 bases and J 2 bases, with 9 bases left between them. Multiplex PCR with BIOMED2 TRB-A/B primer pools amplified TRB rearrangements. TCRdb re-analysed the multiplex PCR reads in MiXCR, keeping a single row per CDR3 protein. The sample has about 4,600 distinct CDR3 sequences, roughly 28% seen once. The chain joins TRBV5-1 to TRBJ2-7; tentatively, D is TRBD2 (6 bases). Sequencing was performed on blood. The clonotype was recovered from a human donor with active COVID-19. CDR3: CASSLAGSPYEQYF. The CDR3 DNA reads TGCGCCAGCAGCTTGGCCGGGAGCCCCTACGAGCAGTACTTC.